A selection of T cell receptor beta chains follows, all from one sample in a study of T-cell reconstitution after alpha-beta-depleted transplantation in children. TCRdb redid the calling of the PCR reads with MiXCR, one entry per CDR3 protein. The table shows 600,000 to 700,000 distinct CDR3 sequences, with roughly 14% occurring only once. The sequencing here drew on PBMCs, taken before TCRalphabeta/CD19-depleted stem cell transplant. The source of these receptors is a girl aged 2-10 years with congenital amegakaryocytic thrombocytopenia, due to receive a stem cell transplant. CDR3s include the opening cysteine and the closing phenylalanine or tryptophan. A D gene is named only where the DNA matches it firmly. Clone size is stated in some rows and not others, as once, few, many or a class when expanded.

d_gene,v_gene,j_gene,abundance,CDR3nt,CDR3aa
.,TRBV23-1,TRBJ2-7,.,TGCGCCAGCAGCTGTATTTCGTCCGGATCCTACGAGCAGTACTTC,CASSCISSGSYEQYF
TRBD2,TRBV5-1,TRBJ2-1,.,TGCGCCAGCAGCCTTCTAGCGGGAGAAACGAATGAGCAGTTCTTC,CASSLLAGETNEQFF
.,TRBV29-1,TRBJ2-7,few,TGCAGCGTTGGGCCTGACCACTCCTACGAGCAGTACTTC,CSVGPDHSYEQYF
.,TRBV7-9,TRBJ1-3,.,TGTGCCAGCAAAGATTTGGTGGGCCTGTACTCTGGAAACACCATATATTTT,CASKDLVGLYSGNTIYF
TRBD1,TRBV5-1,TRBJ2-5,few,TGCGCCAGCAGGACAGGGGGCCGAGAGACCCAGTACTTC,CASRTGGRETQYF
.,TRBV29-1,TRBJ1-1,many,TGCAGCGTTGTTATTGGGCGTCCTGAAGCTTTCTTT,CSVVIGRPEAFF
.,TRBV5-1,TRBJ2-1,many,TGCGCCAGCAGCTTGTGGGGGAGCTCCTACAATGAGCAGTTCTTC,CASSLWGSSYNEQFF
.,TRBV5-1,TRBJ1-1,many,TGCGCCAGCAGCTTGGTGTCAGGCACTGAAGCTTTCTTT,CASSLVSGTEAFF
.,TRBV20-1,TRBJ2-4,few,TGCAGTGCTGTTCGGGCCAAAAACATTCAGTACTTC,CSAVRAKNIQYF
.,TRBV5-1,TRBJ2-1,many,TGCGCCGGAGCTAGAATACCGGGACCGCGCCGACACAATGAGCAGTTCTTC,CAGARIPGPRRHNEQFF
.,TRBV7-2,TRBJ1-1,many,TGTGCCAGCAGCTCGATTTTATTGGCCCCTACAATTATGGCAGCTTTCTTT,CASSSILLAPTIMAAFF
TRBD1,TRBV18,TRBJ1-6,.,TGTGCCAGCTCACCGGGACAGAAGAATTCACCCCTCCACTTT,CASSPGQKNSPLHF
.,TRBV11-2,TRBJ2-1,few,TGTGCCAGCACCTGGGGGGACTACAATGAGCAGTTCTTC,CASTWGDYNEQFF
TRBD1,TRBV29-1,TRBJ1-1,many,TGCAGCGTTGAAGACCCAGGGGGCACTGAAGCTTTCTTT,CSVEDPGGTEAFF
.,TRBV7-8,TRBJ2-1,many,TGTGCCAGCAGCTTAGTAGTTGGCTGGAATGAGCAGTTCTTC,CASSLVVGWNEQFF
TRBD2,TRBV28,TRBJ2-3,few,TGTGCCAGCAGTTTGAATCTAGCGGGAGGGCCGGGAACAGATACGCAGTATTTT,CASSLNLAGGPGTDTQYF
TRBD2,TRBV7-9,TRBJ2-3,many,TGTGCCAGCAGCCGGACTAGCTTCACAGATACGCAGTATTTT,CASSRTSFTDTQYF
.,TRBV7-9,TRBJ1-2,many,TGTGCCAGCAGCTTAAATGGGGGTCGAGGCTACACCTTC,CASSLNGGRGYTF
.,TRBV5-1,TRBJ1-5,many,TGCGCCAGCAGCTTGGATATAGGGACGGGTCAGCCCCAGCATTTT,CASSLDIGTGQPQHF
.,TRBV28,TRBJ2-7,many,TGTGCCAGCAGTGAACACGGCTACGAGCAGTACTTC,CASSEHGYEQYF
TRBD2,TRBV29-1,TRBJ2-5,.,TGCAGCGTTCTTGGGATAGCGGGAGGTGGGGAGACCCAGTACTTC,CSVLGIAGGGETQYF
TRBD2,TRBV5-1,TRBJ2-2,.,TGCGCCAGCAGCTTGGGTCTAGCGGGAGGGAGGGCGAACACCGGGCAGCTGTTTTTT,CASSLGLAGGRANTGQLFF
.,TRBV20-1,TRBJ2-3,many,TGCAGTGCTAGAACCAACACAGATACGCAGTATTTT,CSARTNTDTQYF
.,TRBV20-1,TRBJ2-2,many,TGCAGTGCTAGCGGGAACACCGGGGAGCTGTTTTTT,CSASGNTGELFF
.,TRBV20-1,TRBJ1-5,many,TGCAGTGCTAGACCCGGGGGCACGCGTAGCAATCAGCCCCAGCATTTT,CSARPGGTRSNQPQHF
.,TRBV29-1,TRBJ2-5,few,TGCAGCGTTGAAGGTTTCGAAGGGAGACAGAAAGAGACCCAGTACTTC,CSVEGFEGRQKETQYF
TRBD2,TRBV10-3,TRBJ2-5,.,TGTGCCATCAGTGGGTTAGCTAGCGGGGGGCAAGAGACCCAGTACTTC,CAISGLASGGQETQYF
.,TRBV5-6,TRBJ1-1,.,TGTACCAGCAGCTTTAGGTTGGGCAGGGGCACCACTGAAGCTTTCTTT,CTSSFRLGRGTTEAFF
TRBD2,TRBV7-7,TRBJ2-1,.,TGTGCCAGCAGCTTAGTATCGGCTAGCGGGAGTCTGAATGAGCAGTTCTTC,CASSLVSASGSLNEQFF
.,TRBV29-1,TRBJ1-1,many,TGCAGCGTTGTGGTCCCAGCCAACGAAGCTTTCTTT,CSVVVPANEAFF
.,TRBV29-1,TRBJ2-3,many,TGCAGCGTTGAATGGACCACAGATACGCAGTATTTT,CSVEWTTDTQYF
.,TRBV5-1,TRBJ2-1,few,TGCGCCAGCAGCTTAAGCAGCCAGGGCGATGAGCAGTTCTTC,CASSLSSQGDEQFF
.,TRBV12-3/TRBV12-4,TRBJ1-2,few,TGTGCCAGCAGTTTTGTGTCCGGCTACACCTTC,CASSFVSGYTF